These 17 T cell receptor beta chains were sequenced from one sample in a study of immune characteristics of hereditary and idiopathic chronic pancreatitis. Receptors were amplified or captured by the immunoSEQ multiplex PCR assay. Entries here come from immuneACCESS through TCRdb and include only in-frame sequences with V and J called. Some clones fail to appear in such tables; in the studies checked, an unresolved V gene covers under half of the shortfall, and the cause of the remainder is unknown. Within this sample are around 9,400 clones, with about 85% of them counted one time only. 13% to 15% of the sample goes to the ten largest clones. Patients undergoing total pancreatectomy with islet autotransplantation (TPIAT) were the source of the chronic pancreatitis pancreas tissue. The sequenced sample was pancreas tissue with idiopathic chronic pancreatitis. Per the publication, the cell subset or site label means: chronic pancreatitis without an identified cause. The receptors originated from a human donor with chronic pancreatitis.

The chain uses TRBV9 and TRBJ2-2; 7 nucleotides align to TRBD1. V trimming: 0 bases; J trimming: 0 bases; junction bases outside the gene matches: 2. Germline assignment: CDR1 SGDLS and CDR2 YYNGEE. The CDR3 covers 16 residues. CDR3 sequence reads: CASSVAGTANTGELFF. CDR3 sequence (DNA): TGTGCCAGCAGCGTAGCCGGGACAGCGAACACCGGGGAGCTGTTTTTT.

This clone was detected only a few times. The chain joins TRBV6-2 or TRBV6-3 to TRBJ2-7; no definite D call. Germline V gene sequence: CDR1 MNHEY, CDR2 SVGEGT. V lost 3 bases and J 3 bases, leaving 9 bases between the germline ends. CDR3 size: 13 residues. CDR3 DNA sequence: TGTGCCAGCAGTTATGTAGACAACTACGAGCAGTACTTC. Its protein product is CASSYVDNYEQYF.

The chain has TRBV6-6 and TRBJ2-7; 8 bases line up with TRBD1. This CDR3 region has 13 residues. The V gene's germline CDR1 is MNHNY and CDR2 SVGAGI (reference sequence). V gave up 2 bases and J gave up 9 bases; unmatched junction bases: 6. The CDR3 reads CASSYGGQGAQYV. DNA of the CDR3: TGTGCCAGCAGTTACGGCGGACAGGGTGCGCAGTACGTC.

The genes are TRBV5-1 and TRBJ2-2; D uncertain. The germline V gene has CDR1 SGHRS and CDR2 YFSETQ. The CDR3 runs to 12 residues. The V and J ends lost 6 bases and 4 bases respectively, with 7 bases between them. The CDR3 DNA is TGCGCCAGCAATAAGGGCACCGGGGAGCTGTTTTTT. Translating gives CASNKGTGELFF.

The chain has TRBV5-6 and TRBJ2-2, with D uncertain. The CDR3 is 14 amino acids. Germline-derived CDR1 and CDR2 are SGHDT and YYEEEE. Trimming shortened V by 4 bases and J by 6 bases, and 13 bases separated the two germline ends. The CDR3 reads CASSIPDMAGELFF. In DNA, the CDR3 is TGTGCCAGCAGCATACCCGACATGGCCGGGGAGCTGTTTTTT.

The chain recombines TRBV2 with TRBJ2-5, with 7 bases that match TRBD1. CDR1 and CDR2 from the germline V gene are SNHLY and FYNNEI. The CDR3 covers 14 residues. The V gene end was trimmed by 11 bases and the J gene end by 1 base; junction bases not matched to a gene: 10. CDR3 protein: CAGEATGAQETQYF. CDR3 nucleotides: TGTGCCGGCGAAGCTACAGGGGCCCAAGAGACCCAGTACTTC.

This CDR3 is CASSHTQGAAGELFF. The CDR3 DNA reads as TGTGCCAGCAGCCATACGCAGGGGGCGGCTGGGGAGCTGTTTTTT. The J gene is TRBJ2-2, the V gene TRBV3-1 (or the pseudogene TRBV3-2); 8 nucleotides align to TRBD1. V trimming: 3 bases; J trimming: 8 bases; junction bases outside the gene matches: 8. This CDR3 has 15 residues. From germline, CDR1 is LGHDT and CDR2 YNNKEL (reference sequence).

Turning to this clone: Other nucleotide sequences from this sample produce the same CDR3. The DNA for the CDR3 is TGTGCCAGCAGCCTTGGGGGGGGCCGAGTCAATGAGCAGTTCTTC. Translated: CASSLGGGRVNEQFF. The genes are TRBV9 and TRBJ2-1, with D perhaps TRBD2 (7 bases). The ends were cut back, 4 bases at V and 6 bases at J, with 17 bases in the middle. Looked up from germline, CDR1 is SGDLS and CDR2 is YYNGEE. This CDR3 spans 15 amino acids.

This chain uses TRBV2 with TRBJ2-7, with TRBD1 as a possible D gene (6 bases). Germline CDR1 is SNHLY and CDR2 is FYNNEI. Trimming removed 2 bases from V and 4 bases from J, with 15 bases in between. This CDR3 has 15 residues. CDR3 in amino acids: CASSELARQAYEQYF. In nucleotides, the CDR3 is TGTGCCAGCAGTGAATTGGCGCGACAGGCATACGAGCAGTACTTC.

V gene TRBV2 combines with J gene TRBJ2-2; D ambiguous. V dropped 1 base and J dropped 7 bases, with 7 bases sitting between them. Per germline, CDR1 SNHLY and CDR2 FYNNEI. CDR3 size: 13 residues. The CDR3 spells CASSEEPGGELFF. The CDR3 nucleotides are TGTGCCAGCAGTGAAGAGCCCGGCGGGGAGCTGTTTTTT.

This clone was counted once. This chain links TRBV10-2 with TRBJ2-2, with a tentative D call TRBD2 (7 bases). The CDR3 runs 17 residues. V lost 8 bases to trimming and J lost 6 bases, with 25 bases between them. Germline-derived CDR1 and CDR2 are WSHSY and SAAADI. The CDR3: CASDVDSRGGQSGELFF. DNA of the CDR3: TGCGCCAGCGACGTCGATTCTAGGGGGGGCCAGTCCGGGGAGCTGTTTTTT.

This clone was seen once. The V and J genes are TRBV19 and TRBJ1-2; no firm D call. There are 15 residues in the CDR3. V lost 9 bases and J 1 base, leaving 18 bases between the germline ends. Per the germline V gene, CDR1 is LNHDA and CDR2 is SQIVND (reference sequence). The CDR3 nucleotides read TGTGCCAGCCGCATGGTGGGTACATATAACTATGGCTACACCTTC. Its protein is CASRMVGTYNYGYTF. Full variable domain (rest looked up from reference TRBV19 and TRBJ1-2): DGGITQSPKYLFRKEGQNVTLSCEQNLNHDAMYWYRQDPGQGLRLIYYSQIVNDFQKGDIAEGYSVSREKKESFPLTVTSAQKNPTAFYLCASRMVGTYNYGYTFGSGTRLTVV.

This clone was counted a single time. The rearrangement uses TRBV2 and TRBJ2-1; 13 bases map to TRBD2. V shed 8 bases, J shed 6 bases, and the junction held 7 bases outside the gene matches. The CDR3 is made up of 15 amino acids. Germline V lookup: CDR1 SNHLY, CDR2 FYNNEI. The CDR3 coding sequence is TGTGCCAGCGGCCTACTAGCGGGGGGGGTCAATGAGCAGTTCTTC. Translating it yields CASGLLAGGVNEQFF.

The V gene is TRBV5-4, the J gene TRBJ1-1; D not certain. Trimming pared 0 bases from V and 7 bases from J, leaving 13 bases between. The CDR3 extends over 14 amino acids. Germline assignment: CDR1 SGHNT and CDR2 YYREEE (reference sequence). CDR3 region: CASSLGSLGFEAFF. The CDR3, as DNA: TGTGCCAGCAGCTTGGGCTCGCTGGGTTTTGAAGCTTTCTTT.

The V call is TRBV6-2 or TRBV6-3, the J call TRBJ2-1, with 8 bases that match TRBD2. Germline V gene lookup returns CDR1 MNHEY and CDR2 SVGEGT. The CDR3 is 14 amino acids. Unmatched junction bases numbered 3, after V lost 5 bases and J lost 3 bases. The CDR3 DNA follows: TGTGCCAGCAGTCCGACTAGCGACTACAATGAGCAGTTCTTC. Translating gives CASSPTSDYNEQFF.

V and J are TRBV7-2 and TRBJ2-2, with TRBD2 matching over 13 bases. Trimming at V came to 4 bases and at J to 2 bases, leaving 4 bases not matched to a gene. This CDR3 comprises 17 residues. Germline V CDR1 and CDR2: SGHTA, FQGNSA. CDR3 region: CASSYGLAGVNTGELFF. The CDR3 nucleotides are TGTGCCAGCAGCTACGGACTAGCGGGAGTTAACACCGGGGAGCTGTTTTTT. Using reference TRBV7-2 and TRBJ2-2 for the parts outside the CDR3, the full variable domain is GAGVSQSPSNKVTEKGKDVELRCDPISGHTALYWYRQSLGQGLEFLIYFQGNSAPDKSGLPSDRFSAERTGGSVSTLTIQRTQQEDSAVYLCASSYGLAGVNTGELFFGEGSRLTVL.

The chain employs TRBV5-1 and TRBJ2-2; TRBD1 aligns across 11 bases. From germline, CDR1 is SGHRS and CDR2 YFSETQ. Germline trimming cut 5 bases from V and 2 bases from J; bases unmatched to any gene: 8. The CDR3 runs 17 residues. The CDR3 coding sequence is TGCGCCAGCAGACAAACCCGGACAGGGGGCAACACCGGGGAGCTGTTTTTT. This translates into CASRQTRTGGNTGELFF.